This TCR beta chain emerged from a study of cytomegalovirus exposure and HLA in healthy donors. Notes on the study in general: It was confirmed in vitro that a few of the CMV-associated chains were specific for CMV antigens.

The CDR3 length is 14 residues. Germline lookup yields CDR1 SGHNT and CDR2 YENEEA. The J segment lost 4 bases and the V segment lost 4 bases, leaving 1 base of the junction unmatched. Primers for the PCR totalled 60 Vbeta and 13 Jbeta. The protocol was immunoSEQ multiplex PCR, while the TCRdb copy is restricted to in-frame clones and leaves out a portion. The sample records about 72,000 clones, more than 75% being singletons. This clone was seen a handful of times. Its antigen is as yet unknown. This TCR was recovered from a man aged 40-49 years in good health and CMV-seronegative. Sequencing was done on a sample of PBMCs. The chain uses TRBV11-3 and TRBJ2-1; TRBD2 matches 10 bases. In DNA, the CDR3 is TGTGCCAGCAGCTCGGGACTAGCGTACAATGAGCAGTTCTTC. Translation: CASSSGLAYNEQFF. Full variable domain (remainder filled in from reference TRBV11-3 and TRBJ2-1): EAGVVQSPRYKIIEKKQPVAFWCNPISGHNTLYWYLQNLGQGPELLIRYENEEAVDDSQLPKDRFSAERLKGVDSTLKIQPAELGDSAVYLCASSSGLAYNEQFFGPGTRLTVL.